This T cell receptor beta chain was sequenced during a study of shared clonotypes between healthy human individuals. This CDR3 spans 14 amino acids. V dropped 4 bases and J dropped 5 bases, with 11 bases sitting between them. Germline-derived CDR1 and CDR2 are MDHEN and SYDVKM. Sorted-subset replicate PCRs used about 180 ng DNA, around 27,000 T cell genomes. The protocol was immunoSEQ multiplex PCR, while the TCRdb copy is restricted to in-frame clones and leaves out a portion. The profile covers roughly 2.5 million clones, with around 90% appearing a single time and about 0.13% taken by the ten largest.

This receptor was obtained from a man between 18 and 35 years old in good health. The rearrangement joins TRBV28 to TRBJ2-2; D ambiguous. Input material: naive CD4+ T cells sorted from blood. The sample's subset: CD45RA+ positively selected. The CDR3 is CASSSPKGTGELFF. CDR3 DNA sequence: TGTGCCAGCAGTTCCCCCAAGGGAACCGGGGAGCTGTTTTTT.